Following are 32 T cell receptor beta chains from one sample sequenced in a study of blood T cell repertoires in COVID-19. Generated by immunoSEQ multiplex PCR, the TCRdb table keeps only in-frame clones and is missing some. The sample contains around 300,000 clones, more than 80% of which appear only once. Material: PBMCs or T cells enriched from blood (not recorded which). The receptor source for this set is a woman in her late teens or twenties who had recovered from COVID-19.

V and J are TRBV27 and TRBJ1-2, with 7 positions matching TRBD1. The CDR3 runs to 13 residues. The germline gives CDR1 MNHEY, CDR2 SMNVEV (reference sequence). Germline trimming cut 3 bases from V and 2 bases from J; bases unmatched to any gene: 0. The CDR3 DNA is TGTGCCAGCAGTTTGACAGGGAACTATGGCTACACCTTC. It is translated as CASSLTGNYGYTF.

This clone was seen only once. The rearrangement joins TRBV28 to TRBJ1-6, with a possible D match to TRBD1 (6 bases). Germline V gene data show CDR1 as MDHEN and CDR2 as SYDVKM. Trimming removed 4 bases at V and 3 bases at J, with 10 bases between. The CDR3 is 15 residues long. Here the CDR3 reads CASSSQGNYNSPLHF. In DNA, the CDR3 is TGTGCCAGCAGTTCACAGGGAAACTATAATTCACCCCTCCACTTT.

The V and J genes are TRBV5-1 and TRBJ2-7; 15 bases are shared with TRBD2. There are 15 residues in the CDR3. Germline V gene data show CDR1 as SGHRS and CDR2 as YFSETQ. Trimming at V came to 4 bases and at J to 3 bases, leaving 2 bases not matched to a gene. CDR3 DNA: TGCGCCAGCAGCCGGACTAGCGGGGGGGACTACGAGCAGTACTTC. It codes for CASSRTSGGDYEQYF.

The chain has TRBV6-5 and TRBJ1-2; a weak D match, TRBD1 (5 bases). Germline V gene sequence: CDR1 MNHEY, CDR2 SVGAGI. This CDR3 has 13 amino acids. Trimming pared 8 bases from V and 8 bases from J, leaving 18 bases between. CDR3 region: CASGRGIEDGYTF. CDR3 DNA: TGTGCCAGCGGGCGGGGCATAGAGGACGGCTACACCTTC.

The V and J genes are TRBV19 and TRBJ2-2, with a weak D call TRBD1 (6 bases). V lost 7 bases and J lost 4, with 25 bases in between. Germline CDR1 reads LNHDA; CDR2 reads SQIVND (reference sequence). CDR3 length: 18 amino acids. The CDR3 spells CASIGSPAAGVLTGELFF. The CDR3 DNA is TGTGCCAGTATAGGGTCTCCGGCGGCAGGGGTCCTCACCGGGGAGCTGTTTTTT.

This clone was found once. J is TRBJ1-5 and V is TRBV2; D may be TRBD1 (6 bases). Germline CDR1 SNHLY, CDR2 FYNNEI. This CDR3 is built from 14 residues. Trimming removed 5 bases at V and 4 bases at J, with 12 bases between. Here the CDR3 DNA reads TGTGCCAGCAGTCCCACGGACAGAAATCAGCCCCAGCATTTT. It specifies CASSPTDRNQPQHF.

The chain combines TRBV9 with TRBJ2-5; a possible D gene is TRBD1 (5 bases). Trimming left V 0 bases short and J 3 bases short, with 12 bases between. Germline V lookup: CDR1 SGDLS, CDR2 YYNGEE. This CDR3 region has 15 residues. The CDR3 is CASSVDDSVEETQYF. For the CDR3, the DNA is TGTGCCAGCAGCGTAGATGACAGCGTTGAAGAGACCCAGTACTTC.

This clone was detected once. This same CDR3 is encoded by further DNA sequences in the sample. The V call is TRBV3-1 (or the pseudogene TRBV3-2), the J call TRBJ1-2, with a possible D match to TRBD1 (6 bases). The CDR3 sequence is 13 residues long. The V and J ends lost 1 base and 7 bases respectively, with 10 bases between them. Per germline, CDR1 LGHDT and CDR2 YNNKEL (reference sequence). The chain's CDR3 is CASSQVQGGGYTF. As DNA, the CDR3 is TGTGCCAGCAGCCAAGTACAGGGTGGTGGCTACACCTTC.

The V and J genes are TRBV29-1 and TRBJ1-2; D gene uncertain. Per the germline V gene, CDR1 is SQVTM and CDR2 is ANQGSEA. The CDR3 contains 14 residues. V shed 4 bases and J shed 5 bases, with 17 bases lying between them. The CDR3 here is CSVAITNSLYGYTF. CDR3 nucleotide sequence: TGCAGCGTTGCAATTACAAATTCTTTGTATGGCTACACCTTC.

The chain joins TRBV18 to TRBJ1-6; D may be TRBD1 (5 bases). The CDR3 totals 17 residues. Germline CDR1 KGHSH, CDR2 LQKENI. Trimming took off 0 bases at V and 10 bases at J, with 19 bases between the two ends. The CDR3, as DNA: TGTGCCAGCTCACCACCCTCCGGGCAGGGCGAAGAATCACCCCTCCACTTT. It translates to CASSPPSGQGEESPLHF.

The gene calls are TRBV5-4 and TRBJ2-3; TRBD1 is a possible D gene (5 bases). V lost 3 bases and J 5 bases, leaving 13 bases between the germline ends. CDR3 size: 14 residues. Germline CDR1 is SGHNT and CDR2 is YYREEE (reference sequence). In nucleotides, the CDR3 is TGTGCCAGCAGCTATGACAGTAAACTAGATACGCAGTATTTT. Translation: CASSYDSKLDTQYF.

The rearrangement links TRBV11-2 to TRBJ1-1; D might be TRBD1 (6 bases). The CDR3 extends over 18 amino acids. Trimming left V 5 bases short and J 1 base short, with 23 bases between. CDR1 SGHAT and CDR2 FQNNGV come from the germline V gene. The DNA of the CDR3 is TGTGCCAGCAGCCCCCTGGGGCTACAGGGATTTAAGAACACTGAAGCTTTCTTT. As protein: CASSPLGLQGFKNTEAFF.

This chain links TRBV3-1 (or the pseudogene TRBV3-2) with TRBJ1-2; no firm D call. With 1 base removed from V and 7 bases from J, the gap between germline ends came to 7 bases. Germline CDR1 and CDR2: LGHDT and YNNKEL (reference sequence). The CDR3 totals 12 residues. Here the CDR3 DNA reads TGTGCCAGCAGCCAAGGGGCCCCTGGCTACACCTTC. Translation: CASSQGAPGYTF.

The chain is built from TRBV3-1 (or the pseudogene TRBV3-2) and TRBJ1-1; 9 nucleotides match TRBD1. Germline-derived CDR1 and CDR2 are LGHDT and YNNKEL (reference sequence). The CDR3 extends over 14 amino acids. V gave up 5 bases and J gave up 2 bases; unmatched junction bases: 3. Here the CDR3 reads CASSWTGDNTEAFF. Here the CDR3 DNA reads TGTGCCAGCAGCTGGACAGGGGATAACACTGAAGCTTTCTTT.

This clone was detected only a few times. The V and J genes are TRBV5-1 and TRBJ1-2; the match to TRBD1 covers 8 bases. After removal of 4 bases from V and 0 bases from J, the junction contained 2 bases not matched to a gene. This CDR3 has 14 amino acids. Germline V gene sequence: CDR1 SGHRS, CDR2 YFSETQ. CDR3 protein: CASSEQGANYGYTF. The CDR3 nucleotides are TGCGCCAGCAGCGAACAGGGGGCTAACTATGGCTACACCTTC.

CDR3 coding DNA: TGTGCCAGCTCACCCGAACAGGGTCCCACCTACGAGCAGTACTTC. The encoded protein is CASSPEQGPTYEQYF. The genes are TRBV18 and TRBJ2-7; a weak D match, TRBD1 (6 bases). Trimming removed 3 bases at V and 2 bases at J, with 14 bases between. Germline-derived CDR1 and CDR2 are KGHSH and LQKENI. CDR3 length: 15 amino acids.

This clone has just one count. The chain is built from TRBV3-1 (or the pseudogene TRBV3-2) and TRBJ1-2; 9 bases are shared with TRBD1. The CDR3 runs 15 residues. Germline trimming cut 0 bases from V and 8 bases from J; bases unmatched to any gene: 7. Germline-derived CDR1 and CDR2 are LGHDT and YNNKEL (reference sequence). The DNA for the CDR3 is TGTGCCAGCAGCCAAGAAATGGGACAGGGAGGCGGCTACACCTTC. This encodes CASSQEMGQGGGYTF.

This chain joins TRBV9 and TRBJ2-1; a possible D gene is TRBD1 (6 bases). V was clipped by 2 bases and J by 0 bases, with 9 bases between them. Germline loops: CDR1 SGDLS, CDR2 YYNGEE. The CDR3 totals 15 residues. The CDR3 loop is CASSVDSSSYNEQFF. In DNA, the CDR3 is TGTGCCAGCAGCGTGGACAGCAGCTCCTACAATGAGCAGTTCTTC.

The chain has TRBV7-9 and TRBJ2-5; 7 bases align to TRBD2. CDR3 length: 15 residues. In germline, CDR1 is SEHNR, CDR2 FQNEAQ (reference sequence). With V trimmed by 1 base and J by 5 bases, 7 bases remained unmatched. Here the CDR3 reads CASSLVDMGGETQYF. The CDR3 bases are TGTGCCAGCAGCTTAGTCGACATGGGAGGGGAGACCCAGTACTTC. Combining the CDR3 with reference TRBV7-9 and TRBJ2-5 gives the whole variable domain DTGVSQNPRHKITKRGQNVTFRCDPISEHNRLYWYRQTLGQGPEFLTYFQNEAQLEKSRLLSDRFSAERPKGSFSTLEIQRTEQGDSAMYLCASSLVDMGGETQYFGPGTRLLVL.

This rearrangement joins TRBV28 to TRBJ1-1; perhaps TRBD1 as D (6 bases). CDR1 MDHEN and CDR2 SYDVKM come from the germline V gene. This CDR3 is built from 15 residues. Trimming shortened V by 3 bases and J by 4 bases, and 15 bases separated the two germline ends. The chain's CDR3 is CASSFPAGGGTEAFF. The DNA of the CDR3 is TGTGCCAGCAGTTTCCCGGCGGGAGGGGGCACTGAAGCTTTCTTT. The whole variable domain, remainder taken from reference TRBV28 and TRBJ1-1, is DVKVTQSSRYLVKRTGEKVFLECVQDMDHENMFWYRQDPGLGLRLIYFSYDVKMKEKGDIPEGYSVSREKKERFSLILESASTNQTSMYLCASSFPAGGGTEAFFGQGTRLTVV.

The rearrangement joins TRBV7-9 to TRBJ1-4; D is perhaps TRBD1 (5 bases). Germline-derived CDR1 and CDR2 are SEHNR and FQNEAQ (reference sequence). This CDR3 is 12 amino acids long. V was shortened by 3 bases and J by 12 bases, with 11 bases between the two germline ends. The CDR3 protein is CASSFGIGELFF. CDR3 nucleotides: TGTGCCAGCAGCTTTGGTATAGGGGAACTGTTTTTT.

V is TRBV28 and J is TRBJ1-1; a possible D gene is TRBD1 (5 bases). The germline V gene has CDR1 MDHEN and CDR2 SYDVKM. The CDR3 runs 13 residues. Deletions cut 6 bases from V and 1 base from J, with 9 bases between. CDR3 coding DNA: TGTGCCAGCAGACCTACAGGGAACACTGAAGCTTTCTTT. Residues: CASRPTGNTEAFF.

The rearrangement uses TRBV6-1 and TRBJ2-3, with 12 bases aligning to TRBD2. The V gene end was trimmed by 4 bases and the J gene end by 1 base; junction bases not matched to a gene: 9. The CDR3 runs to 18 residues. Germline lookup yields CDR1 MNHNS and CDR2 SASEGT. CDR3 protein: CASSGPGTSGSRTDTQYF. The CDR3 DNA sequence: TGTGCCAGCAGTGGTCCCGGGACTAGCGGGTCGCGCACAGATACGCAGTATTTT.

This chain joins TRBV4-1 and TRBJ1-5; D gene uncertain. The CDR3 runs 17 residues. Germline V gene sequence: CDR1 MGHRA, CDR2 YSYEKL. Trimming cost V 1 base and J 2 bases, with 15 bases left between them. For the CDR3, the DNA is TGCGCCAGCAGCCAAGCCCCCCCCGCGGTAGGCAATCAGCCCCAGCATTTT. This codes for CASSQAPPAVGNQPQHF.

The CDR3 DNA reads TGCGCCAGCAGCTTGTCCAGGGGAAGAGATACGCAGTATTTT. As protein: CASSLSRGRDTQYF. J is TRBJ2-3 and V is TRBV5-1; TRBD1 might be the D (6 bases). The V end was cut by 1 base, the J end by 5 bases, with 11 bases between. This CDR3 is 14 amino acids long. CDR1 and CDR2 (germline): SGHRS, YFSETQ.

The chain joins TRBV24-1 to TRBJ1-4, with TRBD1 as a possible D gene (5 bases). The germline gives CDR1 KGHDR, CDR2 SFDVKD. V was pared by 9 bases and J by 8 bases, with 24 bases between. This CDR3 is built from 16 residues. Here the CDR3 DNA reads TGTGCCACCGCAAAAAGCCGGACAAAGGGAGGAGAAAAACTGTTTTTT. Translation gives CATAKSRTKGGEKLFF.

This chain links TRBV5-4 with TRBJ1-2, with TRBD1 matching 7 bases. V dropped 5 bases and J dropped 7; count of bases not matched to a gene: 14. CDR3 length: 15 amino acids. Germline CDR1 is SGHNT and CDR2 is YYREEE (reference sequence). The CDR3 nucleotides are TGTGCCAGCAGGGGACTAGGGACAGTAGAACGTGGCTACACCTTC. Residues: CASRGLGTVERGYTF. The full variable domain, its missing parts supplied by reference TRBV5-4 and TRBJ1-2, is ETGVTQSPTHLIKTRGQQVTLRCSSQSGHNTVSWYQQALGQGPQFIFQYYREEENGRGNFPPRFSGLQFPNYSSELNVNALELDDSALYLCASRGLGTVERGYTFGSGTRLTVV.

The chain joins TRBV3-1 (or the pseudogene TRBV3-2) to TRBJ2-7; 7 bases agree with TRBD1. CDR3 length equals 15 residues. Germline CDR1 is LGHDT and CDR2 is YNNKEL (reference sequence). V lost 0 bases and J lost 6; bases outside the gene matches: 8. The CDR3: CASSQDLNRGSEQYF. The DNA of the CDR3 is TGTGCCAGCAGCCAAGATCTCAACAGGGGTAGCGAGCAGTACTTC.

The V and J genes are TRBV19 and TRBJ1-2; 7 nucleotides agree with TRBD1. The CDR3 runs 19 residues. V shed 6 bases, J shed 0 bases, and the junction held 19 bases outside the gene matches. Germline lookup yields CDR1 LNHDA and CDR2 SQIVND (reference sequence). In DNA form, the CDR3 reads TGTGCCAGTAGCCCAGGGGGACCGAACTTTTTTGGCCCTAACTATGGCTACACCTTC. Its translation: CASSPGGPNFFGPNYGYTF.

J is TRBJ1-2 and V is TRBV5-5; D is unclear. V was trimmed by 6 bases and J by 5 bases, leaving 17 bases between them. CDR3 length equals 14 residues. Looked up from germline, CDR1 is SGHKS and CDR2 is YYEKEE (reference sequence). The CDR3 bases are TGTGCCAGCACCCATATCCCTGGGCCTTATGGCTACACCTTC. Translated, it gives CASTHIPGPYGYTF.

The V call is TRBV12-5, the J call TRBJ1-1; TRBD1 might be the D (5 bases). The CDR3 is 13 amino acids. Trimming pared 2 bases from V and 7 bases from J, leaving 11 bases between. Germline V gives CDR1 LGHNT, CDR2 FRNRAP. The CDR3 sequence is CASGLPGGGEAFF. CDR3 nucleotides: TGTGCTAGTGGTTTGCCTGGGGGGGGTGAAGCTTTCTTT. Complete variable domain (other parts from reference TRBV12-5 and TRBJ1-1): DARVTQTPRHKVTEMGQEVTMRCQPILGHNTVFWYRQTMMQGLELLAYFRNRAPLDDSGMPKDRFSAEMPDATLATLKIQPSEPRDSAVYFCASGLPGGGEAFFGQGTRLTVV.

The chain combines TRBV27 with TRBJ1-1, with D maybe TRBD1 (6 bases). CDR3 length: 15 residues. V dropped 6 bases and J dropped 5 bases, with 19 bases sitting between them. Germline loops: CDR1 MNHEY, CDR2 SMNVEV (reference sequence). The CDR3 DNA reads TGTGCCAGCAGGCCTCCGGACAGACTTGGTACTGAAGCTTTCTTT. Protein: CASRPPDRLGTEAFF.